A selection of T cell receptor beta chains follows, all from one sample in a study of tumor and adjacent non-tumor tissue in lung cancer. TCRdb redid the calling of the multiplex PCR reads with MiXCR, one entry per CDR3 protein. The sample records tens of thousands of distinct CDR3 sequences, around four fifths being singletons. The sample was lung tumor tissue. The receptors here all came from a woman in her forties or fifties with non-small cell lung cancer. CDR3s leave out the opening cysteine and the closing phenylalanine or tryptophan. Rows may omit the clone size; those that give it use once, few, many or a size class.

clone_size v_call cdr3_aa
once TRBV10-3 AISTSAGLSHRPQH
. TRBV5-1 TSNLSGLQTYEQY
many TRBV28 ASSLPSSLTDTQY
many TRBV6-4 ASSGTDRNEQF
. TRBV29-1 SVTGQKLQETQC
. TRBV6-6 ASSYSAAGNTDTQY
many TRBV24-1 ATSGRAAAQETQY
. TRBV28 ASSWSLTSWAKYEQY
few TRBV7-2 ASSRTRQGTSEQY
. TRBV10-1 TSSPGSNRNYEQY
. TRBV28 ASALSGPYEHY
. TRBV4-1 ASGQEGVSNPPQH
. TRBV6-5 ASIYGRLGTEVF
. TRBV6-2/TRBV6-3 ASSSVTSSYEQY
. TRBV6-1 ASPQTQEDEQY
. TRBV5-1 ASSLARYPGEQF
many TRBV6-6 ASRIADSYEQY
. TRBV4-2 ASSQRQGKKLF
. TRBV12-3/TRBV12-4 ASSLGTARMGGELF
. TRBV29-1 SVGWREDEQY
medium-sized TRBV10-2 ATRHSDTQY
many TRBV21-1 ASSALMVAGAGNEQF
. TRBV5-1 ASSVGAGAQPHH
. TRBV11-2 ANSFEGGAFGASVLT
. TRBV7-9 ASSAQDTGKLF
. TRBV20-1 SIPKGGNSPLH
. TRBV11-2 ANSLSQGAIGNTIY
. TRBV6-5 ASSYYSGSSYEQY
. TRBV2 ASSDEGLAITDTQY
. TRBV11-2 ASNLTVQETQY
many TRBV20-1 SASNAAEVRNEQF
medium-sized TRBV4-2 ASSQTRDYKNNEQF
once TRBV29-1 SVDEGQGYLQF
. TRBV10-3 AISETQGYAF
. TRBV4-2 ASSQTRDDKSNEQF
. TRBV29-1 SVSSRRESDTQY
. TRBV6-1 ASNRGNPELNYGYT
. TRBV29-1 RVTGTSPYEHY
. TRBV11-2 GSGLPVSPETQY
once TRBV28 ASSLQDWGQSQY
. TRBV11-2 ASSSENGGEQY
many TRBV11-2 ASSLEGGGTQY
. TRBV6-6 TSSPGTGNYGYT
. TRBV10-3 AISDSTGPQLQH
. TRBV6-5 ASTSQGAVIEAF
. TRBV5-1 ASSQLTLGTSPWDTQY
. TRBV6-4 ASSNSLSGANVLT
. TRBV6-1 ASSELARGINTHY
. TRBV10-1 TSQVGGTGHNEQF
. TRBV11-3 ASSLGRGGTDTPY
few TRBV4-1 ASSQDAQGAGRPQH
. TRBV10-1 ASSESGVMADIQY